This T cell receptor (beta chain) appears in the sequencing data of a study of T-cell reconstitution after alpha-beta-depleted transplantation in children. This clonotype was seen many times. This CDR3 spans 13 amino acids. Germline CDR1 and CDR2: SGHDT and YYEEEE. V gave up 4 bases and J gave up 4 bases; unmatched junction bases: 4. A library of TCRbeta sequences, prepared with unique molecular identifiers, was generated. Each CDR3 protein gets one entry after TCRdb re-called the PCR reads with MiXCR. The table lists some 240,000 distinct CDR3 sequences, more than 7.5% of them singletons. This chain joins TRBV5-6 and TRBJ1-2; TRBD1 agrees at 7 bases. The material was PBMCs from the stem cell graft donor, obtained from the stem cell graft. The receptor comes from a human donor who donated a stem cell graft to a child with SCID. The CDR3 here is CASSRGTAYGYTF. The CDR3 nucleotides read TGTGCCAGCAGCCGCGGGACAGCCTATGGCTACACCTTC. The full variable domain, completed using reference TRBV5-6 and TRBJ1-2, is DAGVTQSPTHLIKTRGQQVTLRCSPKSGHDTVSWYQQALGQGPQFIFQYYEEEERQRGNFPDRFSGHQFPNYSSELNVNALLLGDSALYLCASSRGTAYGYTFGSGTRLTVV.